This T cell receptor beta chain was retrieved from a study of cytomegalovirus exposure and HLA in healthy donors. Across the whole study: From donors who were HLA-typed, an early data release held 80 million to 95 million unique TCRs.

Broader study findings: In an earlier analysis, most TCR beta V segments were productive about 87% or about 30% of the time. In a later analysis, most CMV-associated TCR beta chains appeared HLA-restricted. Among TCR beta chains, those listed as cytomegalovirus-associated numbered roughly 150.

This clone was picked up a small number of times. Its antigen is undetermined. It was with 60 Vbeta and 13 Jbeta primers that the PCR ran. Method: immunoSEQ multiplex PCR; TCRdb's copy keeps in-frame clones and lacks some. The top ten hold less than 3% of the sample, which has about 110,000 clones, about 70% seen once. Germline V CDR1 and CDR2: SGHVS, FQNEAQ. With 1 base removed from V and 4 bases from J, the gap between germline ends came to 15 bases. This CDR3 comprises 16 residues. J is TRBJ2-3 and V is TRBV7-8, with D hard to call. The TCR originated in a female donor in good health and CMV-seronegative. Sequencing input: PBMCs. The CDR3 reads CASSLGAGVAPDTQYF. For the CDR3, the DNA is TGTGCCAGCAGCTTAGGAGCTGGAGTAGCCCCAGATACGCAGTATTTT.